The source of this T cell receptor (beta chain) is a study of control samples from healthy donors and cancer patients. Here immunoSEQ multiplex PCR was the method, and the copy in TCRdb shows in-frame clones only, minus some. The sample has some 150,000 clones, around 96% seen once. Unmatched junction bases numbered 14, after V lost 3 bases and J lost 4 bases. The CDR3 has 17 amino acids. Germline CDR1 SEHNR, CDR2 FQNEAQ (reference sequence). The V call is TRBV7-9, the J call TRBJ1-2, with 7 bases matching TRBD1. This TCR derives from a woman in her twenties or thirties in good health. The sequencing input was blood. This chain's CDR3 is CASSLRGHRGAGYGYTF. The CDR3 region has the DNA TGTGCCAGCAGCTTGAGGGGCCACAGGGGCGCGGGCTATGGCTACACCTTC.